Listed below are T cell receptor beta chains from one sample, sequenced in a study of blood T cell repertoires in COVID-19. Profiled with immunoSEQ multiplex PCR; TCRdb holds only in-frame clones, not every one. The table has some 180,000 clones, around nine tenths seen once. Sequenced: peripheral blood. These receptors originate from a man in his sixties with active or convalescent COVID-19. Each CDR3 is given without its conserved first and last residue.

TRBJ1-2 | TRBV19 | ASNPGLLYGYT
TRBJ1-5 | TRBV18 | ASSVTGGDQPQH
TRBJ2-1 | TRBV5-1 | ASSTETGDEQF
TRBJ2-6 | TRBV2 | ASSVNRRLSSGANVLT
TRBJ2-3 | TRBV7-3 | ASSLGPGADTQY
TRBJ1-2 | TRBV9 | ASSPGQGAGLR
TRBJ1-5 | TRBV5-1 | ASSLVPGSNQPQH
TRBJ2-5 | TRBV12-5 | ASGSDRTGRETQY
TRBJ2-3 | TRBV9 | ASSPRTGSRTDTQY
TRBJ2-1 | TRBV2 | ASKGERGGQVEQF
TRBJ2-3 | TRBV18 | ASSKGGTDTQY
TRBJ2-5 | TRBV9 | ASSVRSSGGVETQY
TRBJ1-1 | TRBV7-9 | ASSLSQGAEAF
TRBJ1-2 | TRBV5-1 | ASSWNRNYGYT
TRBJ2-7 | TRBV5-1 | ASSLLAGEGEQY
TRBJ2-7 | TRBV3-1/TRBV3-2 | ASSHGTHYEQY
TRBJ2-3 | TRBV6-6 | ASSSGDTQY
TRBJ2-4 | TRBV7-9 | ASSLSGGPGVQY
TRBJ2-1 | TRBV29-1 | SVLTGGEI
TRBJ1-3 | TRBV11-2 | ASSENRAGNTIY
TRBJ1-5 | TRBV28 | ASRTTPRGLAQH
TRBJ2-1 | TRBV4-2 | ASSQGLAGDNEQF
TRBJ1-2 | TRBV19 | ASSEGGYGYT
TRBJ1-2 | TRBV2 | ASRTTGGLTGYT
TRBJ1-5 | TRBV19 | ASSIAEGLNQPQH
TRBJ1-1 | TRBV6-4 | ASSAQMNTEAF
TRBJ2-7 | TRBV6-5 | ASSYTRGLGEQY
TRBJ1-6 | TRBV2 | ASIWDRQNHSPLH
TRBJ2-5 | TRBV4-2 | ASSQDRGRGGRETQY
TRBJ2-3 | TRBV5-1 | ASSSGTGVPDTQY
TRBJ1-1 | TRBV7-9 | ASSLLGTGGPVQAF
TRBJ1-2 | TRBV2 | ASSEAQGGRGYGYT
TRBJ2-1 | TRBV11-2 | ASSPQAGGYNEQF
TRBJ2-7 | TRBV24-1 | ATSDPTTYEQY
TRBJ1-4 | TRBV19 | ASRGQGVGEKLF
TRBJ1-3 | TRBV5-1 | ASSLEAGDRYGNTIY
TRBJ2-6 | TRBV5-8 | ASSLNQGGGSGANVLT
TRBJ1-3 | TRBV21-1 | ASNLKGEPGNTIY
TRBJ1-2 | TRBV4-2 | ASSQDVAYNYGYT
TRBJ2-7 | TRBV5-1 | ASSLGLAGGYEQY